This TCR beta chain emerged from a study of blood T cell repertoires in COVID-19. Study-wide context: Sample material is recorded as cDNA or gDNA derived from T cells, B-cell-depleted T cells, or PBMCs.

This CDR3 has 15 amino acids. The germline V gene encodes CDR1 SGHNT and CDR2 YYREEE (reference sequence). V lost 3 bases and J 0 bases, leaving 12 bases between the germline ends. Under the authors' procedure: Amplifying reference gene primers gave estimates of nucleated cell counts. Using immunoSEQ multiplex PCR, the repertoire was profiled, and TCRdb retains in-frame clones only, with some absent. V and J calls and clone size are given by that table; D and trimming were obtained from the DNA. The sample contains about 90,000 clones, approximately 86% of which appear only once. The chain uses TRBV5-4 and TRBJ1-2, with D possibly being TRBD1 (5 bases). Sequenced sample: peripheral blood. The origin of this receptor is a man older than 75 with acute or convalescent COVID-19. CDR3 DNA sequence: TGTGCCAGCAGCTCAGGGTTTCCAGCTAACTATGGCTACACCTTC. Translated, it gives CASSSGFPANYGYTF.